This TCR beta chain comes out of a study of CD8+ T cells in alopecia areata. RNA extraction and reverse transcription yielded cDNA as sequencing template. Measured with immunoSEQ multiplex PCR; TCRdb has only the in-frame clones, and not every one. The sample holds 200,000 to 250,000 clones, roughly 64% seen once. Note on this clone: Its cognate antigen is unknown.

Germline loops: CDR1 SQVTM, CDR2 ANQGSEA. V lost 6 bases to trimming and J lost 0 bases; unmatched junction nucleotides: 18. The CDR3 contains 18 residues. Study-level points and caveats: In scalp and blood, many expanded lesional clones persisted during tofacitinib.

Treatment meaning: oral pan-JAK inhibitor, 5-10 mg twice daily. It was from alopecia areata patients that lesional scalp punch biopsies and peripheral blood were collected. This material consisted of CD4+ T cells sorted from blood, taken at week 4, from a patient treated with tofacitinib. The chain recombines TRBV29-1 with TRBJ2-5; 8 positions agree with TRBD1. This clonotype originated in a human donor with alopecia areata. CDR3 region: CSVGTGNWLSQYQETQYF. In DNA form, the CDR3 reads TGCAGCGTAGGGACAGGAAATTGGCTCTCTCAGTACCAAGAGACCCAGTACTTC.